These T cell receptor beta chains were read from a single sample in a study of T cell responses to AZD1222 COVID-19 vaccine. The data were produced by immunoSEQ multiplex PCR, yet TCRdb's version contains in-frame clones alone and is incomplete. The table records approximately 200,000 clones, less than 95% of them present only once. The sequences come from peripheral blood, collected 28 days after the second dose of the MenACWY control vaccine. These receptor sequences come from an adult who received the MenACWY meningococcal vaccine as a control. CDR3s include the opening cysteine and the closing phenylalanine or tryptophan. The order of the fields is J gene, V gene, clone size, D gene, CDR3 protein, CDR3 DNA. The D gene is left open where the match is weak. The size entry is marked missing in some rows and otherwise reads once, few, many or a size class.

J gene: TRBJ2-1; V gene: TRBV2; clone size: NA; D gene: TRBD1; CDR3 protein: CASRATGAPSYNEQFF; CDR3 DNA: TGTGCCAGCAGGGCGACAGGGGCACCGTCCTACAATGAGCAGTTCTTC
J gene: TRBJ1-3; V gene: TRBV7-9; clone size: NA; D gene: NA; CDR3 protein: CASSLLVGNTIYF; CDR3 DNA: TGTGCCAGCAGCTTACTAGTGGGAAACACCATATATTTT
J gene: TRBJ2-5; V gene: TRBV5-6; clone size: NA; D gene: NA; CDR3 protein: CASSLSGHQETQYF; CDR3 DNA: TGTGCCAGCAGCTTGTCGGGACACCAAGAGACCCAGTACTTC
J gene: TRBJ1-2; V gene: TRBV7-2; clone size: NA; D gene: NA; CDR3 protein: CASSLAGRPSYGYTF; CDR3 DNA: TGTGCCAGCAGCTTAGCTGGCAGACCTTCCTATGGCTACACCTTC
J gene: TRBJ2-2; V gene: TRBV6-2/TRBV6-3; clone size: NA; D gene: NA; CDR3 protein: CASSSDTGELFF; CDR3 DNA: TGTGCCAGCAGTTCGGACACCGGGGAGCTGTTTTTT
J gene: TRBJ1-2; V gene: TRBV28; clone size: NA; D gene: NA; CDR3 protein: CASSLLFPPANYGYTF; CDR3 DNA: TGTGCCAGCAGTTTATTGTTCCCCCCGGCTAACTATGGCTACACCTTC
J gene: TRBJ2-2; V gene: TRBV28; clone size: NA; D gene: NA; CDR3 protein: CASSQITGELFF; CDR3 DNA: TGTGCCAGCAGTCAGATCACCGGGGAGCTGTTTTTT
J gene: TRBJ2-5; V gene: TRBV7-8; clone size: NA; D gene: NA; CDR3 protein: CASSSFSGGLETQYF; CDR3 DNA: TGTGCCAGCAGCTCCTTTTCGGGGGGCCTGGAGACCCAGTACTTC
J gene: TRBJ1-1; V gene: TRBV28; clone size: NA; D gene: NA; CDR3 protein: CASRHAGTSGDTEAFF; CDR3 DNA: TGTGCCAGCAGACACGCCGGGACAAGCGGGGACACTGAAGCTTTCTTT
J gene: TRBJ1-6; V gene: TRBV28; clone size: few; D gene: TRBD1; CDR3 protein: CASNSPGQGDSPLHF; CDR3 DNA: TGTGCCAGCAATTCACCGGGACAGGGAGATTCACCCCTCCACTTT
J gene: TRBJ1-1; V gene: TRBV2; clone size: NA; D gene: NA; CDR3 protein: CARRGNTEAFF; CDR3 DNA: TGTGCCCGCAGGGGGAACACTGAAGCTTTCTTT
J gene: TRBJ1-2; V gene: TRBV28; clone size: NA; D gene: NA; CDR3 protein: CASSLSFSGYTF; CDR3 DNA: TGTGCCAGCAGTTTGTCGTTTAGCGGCTACACCTTC
J gene: TRBJ1-3; V gene: TRBV9; clone size: NA; D gene: TRBD1; CDR3 protein: CASSARGQGADGNTIYF; CDR3 DNA: TGTGCCAGCAGCGCAAGGGGACAGGGGGCGGATGGAAACACCATATATTTT
J gene: TRBJ1-2; V gene: TRBV28; clone size: NA; D gene: NA; CDR3 protein: CASTRTGYGYTF; CDR3 DNA: TGTGCCAGCACCAGGACGGGTTATGGCTACACCTTC